One sample yielded the 20 T cell receptor beta chains listed below, sequenced in a study of Graves' ophthalmopathy and Graves' hyperthyroidism. Amplification of TCR beta CDR3 regions used RNA transcripts. The workflow started with a first-round RT-PCR run with HTBI primers and then moved on to a second-round multiplex PCR. TCRdb passed the multiplex PCR reads through MiXCR, listing each CDR3 protein once. The sample has 260,000 or so distinct CDR3 sequences; 45% are singletons. Sequences were obtained from peripheral blood. These receptors all stem from an adult man with Graves' ophthalmopathy.

The gene calls are TRBV10-3 and TRBJ2-7; 7 bases fit TRBD2. The CDR3 has 14 residues. Germline loops: CDR1 ENHRY, CDR2 SYGVKD. The J segment lost 9 bases and the V segment lost 10 bases, leaving 18 bases of the junction unmatched. The chain's CDR3 is CASRKPGLRDGQYF. The CDR3 region has the DNA TGTGCCAGCAGGAAACCGGGACTACGGGACGGGCAGTACTTC.

This clonotype was recorded many times. The V call is TRBV15, the J call TRBJ1-2; unclear D gene. Trimming left V 0 bases short and J 10 bases short, with 12 bases between. This CDR3 spans 13 amino acids. In germline, CDR1 is LNHNV, CDR2 YYDKDF (reference sequence). DNA for the CDR3: TGTGCCACCAGCAGAGATCCTGGACCCAACTACACCTTC. Its protein is CATSRDPGPNYTF.

As for this clonotype: It is unclear where the CDR3 begins or ends on the DNA, so no DNA is shown, and the CDR3 is as TCRdb lists it. The rearrangement links TRBV10-3 to TRBJ2-6; TRBD1, the D gene given by the table, was not confirmed from the DNA. Germline V lookup: CDR1 ENHRY, CDR2 SYGVKD. The CDR3 length is 17 residues, termini included. CDR3 amino acids: CASSTSTVYSGANVLTF.

CDR3 coding DNA: TGTGCCAGCAGTTACTCGAAGGGGGCCGTCGGGGGCTACACCTTC. This codes for CASSYSKGAVGGYTF. The chain couples TRBV6-5 to TRBJ1-2, with TRBD1 identical over 7 bases. Germline V CDR1 and CDR2: MNHEY, SVGAGI. V lost 0 bases to trimming and J lost 8 bases; unmatched junction nucleotides: 9. This CDR3 contains 15 residues.

This clonotype was recorded only once. The chain joins TRBV10-3 to TRBJ2-2; the D gene is possibly TRBD2 (6 bases). V was clipped by 10 bases and J by 4 bases, with 22 bases between them. The CDR3 loop spans 16 amino acids. Germline V lookup: CDR1 ENHRY, CDR2 SYGVKD. The CDR3 DNA reads as TGTGCCAGCACGTCGGGGCGCTCCGGGAGCACCGGGGAGCTGTTTTTT. It codes for CASTSGRSGSTGELFF.

The gene calls are TRBV20-1 and TRBJ1-5; 7 positions match TRBD1. The ends lost 4 bases at V and 0 bases at J; junction bases unmatched: 6. Looked up from germline, CDR1 is DFQATT and CDR2 is SNEGSKA (reference sequence). The CDR3 runs 15 residues. Here the CDR3 reads CSATPTGISNQPQHF. As DNA, the CDR3 is TGCAGTGCTACCCCGACAGGGATTAGCAATCAGCCCCAGCATTTT.

This clonotype was observed a handful of times. V gene TRBV12-3 or TRBV12-4 combines with J gene TRBJ1-1; no clear D. This CDR3 comprises 15 residues. Trimming took 3 bases from V and 6 from J, leaving 17 bases between them. CDR3 coding DNA: TGTGCCAGCAGTTTTGGAAGGGCAGCCTTACCTGAAGCTTTCTTT. This encodes CASSFGRAALPEAFF.

The chain carries TRBV7-2 and TRBJ1-1; D gene unclear. Germline V gene data show CDR1 as SGHTA and CDR2 as FQGNSA. Trimming took 4 bases from V and 1 from J, leaving 7 bases between them. The length of the CDR3 is 13 residues. The CDR3 protein is CASSWSENTEAFF. The CDR3 coding sequence is TGTGCCAGCAGCTGGTCGGAGAACACTGAAGCTTTCTTT.

V gene TRBV24-1 combines with J gene TRBJ2-3, with TRBD2 matching 12 bases. J lost 0 bases, V lost 5 bases, and 2 bases had no gene match. CDR1 KGHDR and CDR2 SFDVKD come from the germline V gene. There are 16 residues in the CDR3. The CDR3 loop is CATSVGTSGSTDTQYF. Written as DNA, the CDR3 is TGTGCCACCAGTGTTGGGACTAGCGGGAGCACAGATACGCAGTATTTT.

On this clonotype: A much bigger clone sits one base away, suggesting this may be a read error. The chain couples TRBV15 to TRBJ1-2; TRBD1 aligns across 8 bases. V lost 1 base, J lost 8 bases, and 9 bases stayed unmatched. CDR1 and CDR2 (germline): LNHNV, YYDKDF (reference sequence). The CDR3 length is 15 residues. The CDR3 DNA is TGTGCCACCAGCAGAGCTGGACAGGGAAGAGACGGCTACACCTTC. This translates into CATSRAGQGRDGYTF.

The rearrangement links TRBV19 to TRBJ1-3, with D tentatively TRBD1 (5 bases). This CDR3 is 13 amino acids long. The V gene lost 5 bases and the J gene lost 0 bases, with 5 bases spanning the gap. Germline CDR1 LNHDA, CDR2 SQIVND (reference sequence). CDR3 DNA: TGTGCCAGTAGTGACAGCTCTGGAAACACCATATATTTT. Amino acids: CASSDSSGNTIYF.

There are a few counts of this clonotype. The genes are TRBV7-3 and TRBJ1-6; no clear D gene. This CDR3 has 13 residues. Trimming removed 6 bases from V and 3 bases from J, with 6 bases in between. CDR1 and CDR2 from the germline V gene are SGHTA and FQGTGA. The CDR3 DNA is TGTGCCAGCAGGGGAGTCTATAATTCACCCCTCCACTTT. It codes for CASRGVYNSPLHF.

This clonotype was detected many times. The chain's CDR3 is CASSRQEEQYF. Here the CDR3 DNA reads TGTGCCAGCAGCCGACAGGAAGAGCAGTACTTC. The chain employs TRBV11-2 and TRBJ2-7; D is possibly TRBD1 (6 bases). V lost 5 bases and J 7 bases, leaving 9 bases between the germline ends. There are 11 residues in the CDR3. CDR1 SGHAT and CDR2 FQNNGV come from the germline V gene.

This clonotype was seen a handful of times. The V and J genes are TRBV15 and TRBJ2-7, with 12 bases that match TRBD2. Germline V gene data show CDR1 as LNHNV and CDR2 as YYDKDF (reference sequence). Trimming took 0 bases from V and 7 from J; bases not matched to a gene: 7. The CDR3 extends over 16 amino acids. The CDR3 region is CATSRDSSGRAGEQYF. CDR3 DNA: TGTGCCACCAGCAGAGATTCTAGCGGGAGGGCCGGGGAGCAGTACTTC.

About this clonotype: The junction departs from germline at one end; a sequencing error may be responsible. The V and J genes are TRBV28 and TRBJ2-2, with no clear D. CDR3 size: 13 residues. Germline loops: CDR1 MDHEN, CDR2 SYDVKM. The CDR3 is CASSFRDTRELFF. In nucleotides, the CDR3 is TGTGCCAGCAGTTTCAGAGACACCCGGGAGCTGTTTTTT.

Comment on this clonotype: The junction departs from germline at one end; a sequencing error may be responsible. This sequence joins TRBV9 and TRBJ1-2, with D uncertain. Germline V gene sequence: CDR1 SGDLS, CDR2 YYNGEE. The CDR3 extends over 16 amino acids. The CDR3: CASSLSWAPEYYGYTF. CDR3 DNA sequence: TGCGCCAGCAGCCTATCATGGGCCCCCGAATACTATGGCTACACCTTC.

This chain links TRBV5-1 with TRBJ2-7, with a weak D call TRBD1 (5 bases). The ends were cut back, 1 base at V and 0 bases at J, with 11 bases in the middle. The CDR3 is 15 residues long. CDR1 and CDR2 from the germline V gene are SGHRS and YFSETQ. CDR3: CASSLYPGHSYEQYF. The CDR3 nucleotides read TGCGCCAGCAGCTTGTATCCAGGACACTCCTACGAGCAGTACTTC.

This chain joins TRBV7-9 and TRBJ2-2, with 7 bases fitting TRBD1. CDR3 length: 16 residues. Germline V lookup: CDR1 SEHNR, CDR2 FQNEAQ (reference sequence). V dropped 1 base and J dropped 0; count of bases not matched to a gene: 2. CDR3 residues: CASSLGGTANTGELFF. The DNA for the CDR3 is TGTGCCAGCAGCTTAGGTGGGACAGCGAACACCGGGGAGCTGTTTTTT. Using reference TRBV7-9 and TRBJ2-2 for the parts outside the CDR3, the full variable domain is DTGVSQNPRHKITKRGQNVTFRCDPISEHNRLYWYRQTLGQGPEFLTYFQNEAQLEKSRLLSDRFSAERPKGSFSTLEIQRTEQGDSAMYLCASSLGGTANTGELFFGEGSRLTVL.

The V gene is TRBV12-3 or TRBV12-4, the J gene TRBJ1-4; 11 nucleotides line up with TRBD1. The CDR3 loop spans 16 amino acids. Trimming cost V 5 bases and J 6 bases; bases outside gene matches: 8. The CDR3 DNA reads as TGTGCCAGCAGTCCAGGGACAGGGGGAAGTTATGAAAAACTGTTTTTT. It codes for CASSPGTGGSYEKLFF.

In its sample, this clonotype was seen a few times. This chain links TRBV20-1 with TRBJ2-5; no firm D call. Germline CDR1 and CDR2: DFQATT and SNEGSKA (reference sequence). Trimming cost V 2 bases and J 2 bases, with 9 bases left between them. There are 13 residues in the CDR3. In DNA form, the CDR3 reads TGCAGTGCTAGAAAGGCAAGTCAAGAGACCCAGTACTTC. Translation: CSARKASQETQYF.